The 17 T cell receptor beta chains below were found in one sample sequenced in a study of T cell repertoires in cytomegalovirus infection. TCRdb ran MiXCR on the reads and lists one entry per CDR3 protein. The repertoire holds hundreds of thousands of distinct CDR3 sequences, with 20% to 30% as singletons. Sequencing was carried out using CD8+ T cells from PBMCs. The receptors come from a human donor in good health (CMV status not recorded). Some clones in this sample may be carry-over from other donors' samples.

The J gene is TRBJ1-2, the V gene TRBV7-8; 7 bases line up with TRBD1. Trimming at V came to 0 bases and at J to 4 bases, leaving 8 bases not matched to a gene. The germline CDR1 and CDR2 sequences are SGHVS and FQNEAQ. CDR3 size: 16 residues. CDR3 protein: CASSLATGANGYGYTF. For the CDR3, the DNA is TGTGCCAGCAGCTTAGCAACAGGGGCTAACGGCTATGGCTACACCTTC.

This clonotype was seen a handful of times. The rearrangement links TRBV12-3 or TRBV12-4 to TRBJ1-1; the D is unclear. The CDR3 runs to 14 residues. V dropped 7 bases and J dropped 5 bases, with 17 bases sitting between them. Written as DNA, the CDR3 is TGTGCCAGCATCTACGCCCTGCGGGGAACTGAAGCTTTCTTT. Translation: CASIYALRGTEAFF.

The chain couples TRBV20-1 to TRBJ2-3; tentatively, D is TRBD1 (6 bases). V was clipped by 6 bases and J by 1 base, with 17 bases between them. Per the germline V gene, CDR1 is DFQATT and CDR2 is SNEGSKA (reference sequence). The CDR3 has 15 residues. The CDR3, as DNA: TGCAGTGCGGATAAAGGGGGATACGGCACAGATACGCAGTATTTT. Protein product: CSADKGGYGTDTQYF.

CDR3 sequence reads: CASSQDRVALAHEQFF. Written as DNA, the CDR3 is TGTGCCAGCAGCCAAGATAGAGTAGCTTTGGCCCATGAGCAGTTCTTC. This rearrangement joins TRBV3-1 to TRBJ2-1; D is uncertain. V lost 0 bases, J lost 8 bases, and 17 bases lay in between. Germline V gene sequence: CDR1 LGHDT, CDR2 YNNKEL (reference sequence). The CDR3 is 16 residues long.

The table lists this clonotype with many counts. This chain joins TRBV6-2 or TRBV6-3 and TRBJ2-5; D possibly corresponds to TRBD2 (5 bases). The V end lost 10 bases, the J end lost 5 bases, and 17 bases lay between the germline ends. The germline gives CDR1 MNHEY, CDR2 SVGEGT. This CDR3 region has 13 residues. The DNA of the CDR3 is TGTGCCACGGAGTCCTCTAGGGAGGAGACCCAGTACTTC. It encodes CATESSREETQYF.

On this clonotype itself: A read error may be the cause here, since a much bigger clone is one base away. The rearrangement joins TRBV5-5 to TRBJ2-7; D unresolved. The CDR3 sequence is 13 residues long. The germline V gene encodes CDR1 SGHKS and CDR2 YYEKEE (reference sequence). Here the CDR3 reads CVSSLDLVYEQYF. CDR3 in DNA: TGTGTCAGCAGCTTGGACCTTGTCTACGAGCAGTACTTC.

This clonotype was counted at least ten times. The chain uses TRBV28 and TRBJ2-1; a weak D match, TRBD2 (5 bases). This CDR3 region has 15 residues. V was shortened by 10 bases and J by 0 bases, with 16 bases between the two germline ends. Looked up from germline, CDR1 is MDHEN and CDR2 is SYDVKM. The CDR3 is CATRVVASSYNEQFF. CDR3 coding DNA: TGTGCCACCCGGGTGGTAGCGAGCTCCTACAATGAGCAGTTCTTC.

This clonotype has a count of ten or more. The chain is built from TRBV11-2 and TRBJ2-5; D is uncertain. Trimming stripped 5 bases from V and 3 bases from J, with 10 bases between. The CDR3 has 13 residues. From germline, CDR1 is SGHAT and CDR2 FQNNGV. The CDR3, as DNA: TGTGCCAGCAGCCCCCCAAGGGAAGAGACCCAGTACTTC. Translating it yields CASSPPREETQYF.

This clonotype was observed a handful of times. This chain's CDR3 is CASSLPQDTGELFF. For the CDR3, the DNA is TGTGCCAGCAGTTTACCCCAGGACACCGGGGAGCTGTTTTTT. The genes are TRBV28 and TRBJ2-2; D ambiguous. Germline V gives CDR1 MDHEN, CDR2 SYDVKM. This CDR3 region has 14 residues. Trimming removed 2 bases from V and 3 bases from J, with 7 bases in between.

The chain combines TRBV29-1 with TRBJ1-3; a weak D match, TRBD1 (5 bases). The CDR3 loop spans 13 amino acids. The V end lost 6 bases, the J end lost 3 bases, and 12 bases lay between the germline ends. Germline V gives CDR1 SQVTM, CDR2 ANQGSEA. CDR3 coding DNA: TGCAGCGTACTATCCAGGGTTGGAAACACCATATATTTT. This encodes CSVLSRVGNTIYF.

In its sample, this clonotype was seen a few times. The chain links TRBV29-1 to TRBJ2-1; TRBD1 might be the D (5 bases). V was clipped by 5 bases and J by 0 bases, with 14 bases between them. Germline loops: CDR1 SQVTM, CDR2 ANQGSEA. The CDR3 consists of 15 residues. CDR3 DNA: TGCAGCGTTCAAGGGGCGAAAAGCTCCTACAATGAGCAGTTCTTC. This encodes CSVQGAKSSYNEQFF.

This clonotype has just a few counts. The chain is built from TRBV28 and TRBJ1-1, with D unclear. CDR3 length: 13 residues. Deletions cut 2 bases from V and 6 bases from J, with 10 bases between. CDR1 is MDHEN, CDR2 SYDVKM, per germline. The CDR3 DNA reads TGTGCCAGCAGTTTAGCTCCGGTGGCTGAAGCTTTCTTT. It specifies CASSLAPVAEAFF.

This clonotype came up many times. The rearrangement links TRBV6-2 or TRBV6-3 to TRBJ2-3; D is possibly TRBD2 (5 bases). The germline gives CDR1 MNHEY, CDR2 SVGEGT. The CDR3 spans 17 residues. Trimming pared 0 bases from V and 4 bases from J, leaving 17 bases between. The CDR3: CASSYSPEDSKPDTQYF. Here the CDR3 DNA reads TGTGCCAGCAGTTACTCGCCCGAGGACTCAAAACCAGATACGCAGTATTTT.

This clonotype was detected once. The missing conserved phenylalanine or tryptophan at the end of this CDR3 makes a read error likely. V gene TRBV6-8 combines with J gene TRBJ1-1, with D possibly being TRBD1 (6 bases). The V gene's germline CDR1 is MNHGY and CDR2 SAAAGT. V was trimmed by 6 bases and J by 5 bases, leaving 25 bases between them. The CDR3 has 17 amino acids. The CDR3 DNA reads as TGTGCCAGCAGCCCCTTGATACCCACAGGGAGAGGAACTGAAGCTTTCCTT. Translated: CASSPLIPTGRGTEAFL.

This clonotype was counted only a few times. The rearrangement links TRBV2 to TRBJ2-2, with D tentatively TRBD1 or TRBD2 (5 bases each). The CDR3 sequence is 13 residues long. Trimming left V 0 bases short and J 7 bases short, with 6 bases between. CDR1 SNHLY and CDR2 FYNNEI come from the germline V gene. The CDR3 sequence is CASSEAGVGELFF. The CDR3 bases are TGTGCCAGCAGTGAAGCGGGGGTCGGGGAGCTGTTTTTT. The full variable domain, completed using reference TRBV2 and TRBJ2-2, is EPEVTQTPSHQVTQMGQEVILRCVPISNHLYFYWYRQILGQKVEFLVSFYNNEISEKSEIFDDQFSVERPDGSNFTLKIRSTKLEDSAMYFCASSEAGVGELFFGEGSRLTVL.

The rearrangement uses TRBV2 and TRBJ2-2, with D tentatively TRBD2 (6 bases). V was clipped by 9 bases and J by 5 bases, with 10 bases between them. The CDR3 totals 12 residues. The germline gives CDR1 SNHLY, CDR2 FYNNEI. The CDR3 here is CASWRGTGELFF. The CDR3 DNA is TGTGCCAGTTGGAGGGGAACCGGGGAGCTGTTTTTT.

This clonotype showed up just a few times. The chain links TRBV6-2 or TRBV6-3 to TRBJ2-1; 13 nucleotides align to TRBD2. Germline loops: CDR1 MNHEY, CDR2 SVGEGT. With V trimmed by 2 bases and J by 7 bases, 8 bases remained unmatched. This CDR3 region has 17 residues. CDR3 region: CASSYPGLAGVGNEQFF. DNA for the CDR3: TGTGCCAGCAGTTACCCCGGACTAGCGGGGGTGGGGAATGAGCAGTTCTTC.